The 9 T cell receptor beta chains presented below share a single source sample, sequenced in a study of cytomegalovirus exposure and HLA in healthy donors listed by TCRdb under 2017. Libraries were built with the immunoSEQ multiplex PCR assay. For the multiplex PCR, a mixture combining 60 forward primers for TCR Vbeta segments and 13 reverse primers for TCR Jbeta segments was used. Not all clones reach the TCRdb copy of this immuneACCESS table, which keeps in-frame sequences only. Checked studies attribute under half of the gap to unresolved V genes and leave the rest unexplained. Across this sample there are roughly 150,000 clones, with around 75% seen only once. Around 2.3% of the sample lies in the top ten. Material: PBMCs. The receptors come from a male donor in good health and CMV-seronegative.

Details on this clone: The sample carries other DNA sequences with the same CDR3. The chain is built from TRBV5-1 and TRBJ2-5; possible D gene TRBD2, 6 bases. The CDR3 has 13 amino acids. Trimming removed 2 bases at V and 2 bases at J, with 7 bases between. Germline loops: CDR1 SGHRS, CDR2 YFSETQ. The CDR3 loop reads CASSFAGQETQYF. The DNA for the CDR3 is TGCGCCAGCAGCTTTGCGGGGCAAGAGACCCAGTACTTC.

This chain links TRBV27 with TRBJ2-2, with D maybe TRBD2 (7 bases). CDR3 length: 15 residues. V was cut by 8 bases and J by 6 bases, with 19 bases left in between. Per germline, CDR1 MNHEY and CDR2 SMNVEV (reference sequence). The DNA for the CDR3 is TGTGCCAGCCCAGACGAGGGGGGGCCCGCCGGGGAGCTGTTTTTT. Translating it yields CASPDEGGPAGELFF.

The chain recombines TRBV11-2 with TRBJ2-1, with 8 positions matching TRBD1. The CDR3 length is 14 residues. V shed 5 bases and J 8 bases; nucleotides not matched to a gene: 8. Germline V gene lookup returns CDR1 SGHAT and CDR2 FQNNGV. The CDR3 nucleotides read TGTGCCAGCAGCCAGGACAGGGTTAGCGATGAGCAGTTCTTC. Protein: CASSQDRVSDEQFF. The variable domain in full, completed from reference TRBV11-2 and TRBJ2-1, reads EAGVAQSPRYKIIEKRQSVAFWCNPISGHATLYWYQQILGQGPKLLIQFQNNGVVDDSQLPKDRFSAERLKGVDSTLKIQPAKLEDSAVYLCASSQDRVSDEQFFGPGTRLTVL.

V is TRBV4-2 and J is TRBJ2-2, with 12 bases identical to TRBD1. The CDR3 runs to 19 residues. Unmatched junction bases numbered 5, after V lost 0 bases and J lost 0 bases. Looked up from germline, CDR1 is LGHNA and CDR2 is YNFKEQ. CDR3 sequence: CASSQDWDRGRANTGELFF. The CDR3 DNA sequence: TGTGCCAGCAGCCAAGATTGGGACAGGGGGCGCGCGAACACCGGGGAGCTGTTTTTT.

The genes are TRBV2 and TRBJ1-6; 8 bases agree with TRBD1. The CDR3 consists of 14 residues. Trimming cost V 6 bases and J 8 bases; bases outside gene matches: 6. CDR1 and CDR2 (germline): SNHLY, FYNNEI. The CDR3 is CASSRTGNDSPLHF. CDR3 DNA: TGTGCCAGCAGCCGGACAGGGAATGATTCACCCCTCCACTTT.

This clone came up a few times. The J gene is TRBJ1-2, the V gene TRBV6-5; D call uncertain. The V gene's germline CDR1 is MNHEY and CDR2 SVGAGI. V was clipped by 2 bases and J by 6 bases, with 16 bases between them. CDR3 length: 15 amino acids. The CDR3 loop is CASSYTTGSANGYTF. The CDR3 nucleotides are TGTGCCAGCAGTTACACTACTGGGAGCGCGAATGGCTACACCTTC.

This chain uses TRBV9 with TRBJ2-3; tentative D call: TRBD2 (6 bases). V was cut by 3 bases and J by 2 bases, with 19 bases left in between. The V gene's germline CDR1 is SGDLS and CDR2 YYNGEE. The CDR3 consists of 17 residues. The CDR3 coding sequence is TGTGCCAGCAGCGCCTCCGCGACTAGGCCGTACACAGATACGCAGTATTTT. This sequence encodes CASSASATRPYTDTQYF.

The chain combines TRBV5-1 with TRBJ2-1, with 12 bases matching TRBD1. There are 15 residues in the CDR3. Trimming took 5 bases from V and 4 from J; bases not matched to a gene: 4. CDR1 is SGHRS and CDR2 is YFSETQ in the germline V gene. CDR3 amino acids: CASRSGQGAYNEQFF. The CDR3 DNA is TGCGCCAGCAGGTCGGGACAGGGGGCGTACAATGAGCAGTTCTTC.

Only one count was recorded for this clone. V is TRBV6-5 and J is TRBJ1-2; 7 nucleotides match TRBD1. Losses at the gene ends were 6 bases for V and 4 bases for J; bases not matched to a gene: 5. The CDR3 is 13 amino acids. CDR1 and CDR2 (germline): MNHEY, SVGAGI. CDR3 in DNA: TGTGCCAGCAGCCGACAGGGCCCCTATGGCTACACCTTC. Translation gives CASSRQGPYGYTF.